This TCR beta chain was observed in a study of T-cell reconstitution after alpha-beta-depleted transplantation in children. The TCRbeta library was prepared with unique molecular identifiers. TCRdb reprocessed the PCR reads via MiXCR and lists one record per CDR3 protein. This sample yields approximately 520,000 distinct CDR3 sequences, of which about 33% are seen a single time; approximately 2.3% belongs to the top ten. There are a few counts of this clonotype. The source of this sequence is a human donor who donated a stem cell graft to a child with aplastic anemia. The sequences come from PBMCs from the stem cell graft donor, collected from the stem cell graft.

The CDR3 sequence: CASSSQGVNNQPQHF. The CDR3 DNA sequence: TGTGCCAGCAGCTCCCAGGGGGTAAACAATCAGCCCCAGCATTTT. The chain recombines TRBV7-2 with TRBJ1-5, with 7 bases fitting TRBD1. Germline-derived CDR1 and CDR2 are SGHTA and FQGNSA. The CDR3 loop spans 15 amino acids. Trimming at V came to 4 bases and at J to 3 bases, leaving 6 bases not matched to a gene.